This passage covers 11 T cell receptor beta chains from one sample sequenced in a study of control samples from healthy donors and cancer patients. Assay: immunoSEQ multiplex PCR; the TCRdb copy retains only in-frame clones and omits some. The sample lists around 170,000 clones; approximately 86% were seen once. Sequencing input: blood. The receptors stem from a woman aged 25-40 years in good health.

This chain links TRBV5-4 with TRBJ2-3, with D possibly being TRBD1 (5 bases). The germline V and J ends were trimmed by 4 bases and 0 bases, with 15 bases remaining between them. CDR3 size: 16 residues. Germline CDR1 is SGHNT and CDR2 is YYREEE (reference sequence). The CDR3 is CASSVDSSRSTDTQYF. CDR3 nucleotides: TGTGCCAGCAGCGTTGACAGCTCAAGAAGCACAGATACGCAGTATTTT.

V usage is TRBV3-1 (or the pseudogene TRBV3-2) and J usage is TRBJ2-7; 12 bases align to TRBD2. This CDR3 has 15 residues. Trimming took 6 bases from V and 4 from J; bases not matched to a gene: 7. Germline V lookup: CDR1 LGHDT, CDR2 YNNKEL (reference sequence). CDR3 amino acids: CASSGAGTSGYEQYF. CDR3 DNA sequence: TGTGCCAGCAGTGGAGCCGGGACTAGCGGGTACGAGCAGTACTTC.

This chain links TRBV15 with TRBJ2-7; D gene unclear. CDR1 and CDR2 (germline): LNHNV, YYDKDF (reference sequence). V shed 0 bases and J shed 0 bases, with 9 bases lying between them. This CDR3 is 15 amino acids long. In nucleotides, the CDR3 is TGTGCCACCAGCAGAGAACAGTTCGGCTCCTACGAGCAGTACTTC. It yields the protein CATSREQFGSYEQYF.

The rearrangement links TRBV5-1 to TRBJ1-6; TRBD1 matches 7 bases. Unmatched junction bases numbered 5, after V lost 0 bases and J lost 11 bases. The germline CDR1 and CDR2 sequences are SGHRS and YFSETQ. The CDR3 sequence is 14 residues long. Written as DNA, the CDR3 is TGCGCCAGCAGCTTGGACAGGGGAAGGCCACCCCTCCACTTT. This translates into CASSLDRGRPPLHF.

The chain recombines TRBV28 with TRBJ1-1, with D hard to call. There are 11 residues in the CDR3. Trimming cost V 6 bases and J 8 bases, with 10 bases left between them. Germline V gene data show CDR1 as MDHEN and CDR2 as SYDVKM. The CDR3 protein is CASSLPTEAFF. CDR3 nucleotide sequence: TGTGCCAGCAGCCTACCTACCGAAGCTTTCTTT.

The CDR3 loop is CSGGQAGTQYF. DNA for the CDR3: TGCAGCGGGGGACAGGCCGGGACCCAGTACTTC. The J gene is TRBJ2-5, the V gene TRBV29-1; 8 bases align to TRBD1. Trimming at V came to 7 bases and at J to 7 bases, leaving 5 bases not matched to a gene. Germline V gives CDR1 SQVTM, CDR2 ANQGSEA. The CDR3 length is 11 residues.

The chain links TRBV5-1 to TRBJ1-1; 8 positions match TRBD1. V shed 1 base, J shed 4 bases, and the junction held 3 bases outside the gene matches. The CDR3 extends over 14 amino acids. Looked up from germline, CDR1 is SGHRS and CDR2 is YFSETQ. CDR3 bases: TGCGCCAGCAGCTTGTCTCAGGGGGCCACTGAAGCTTTCTTT. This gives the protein CASSLSQGATEAFF.

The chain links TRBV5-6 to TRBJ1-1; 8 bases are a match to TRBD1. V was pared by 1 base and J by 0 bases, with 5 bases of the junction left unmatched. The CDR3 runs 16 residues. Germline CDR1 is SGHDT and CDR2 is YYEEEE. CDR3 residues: CASSLPGQGLNTEAFF. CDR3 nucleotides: TGTGCCAGCAGCTTGCCCGGACAGGGCCTGAACACTGAAGCTTTCTTT.

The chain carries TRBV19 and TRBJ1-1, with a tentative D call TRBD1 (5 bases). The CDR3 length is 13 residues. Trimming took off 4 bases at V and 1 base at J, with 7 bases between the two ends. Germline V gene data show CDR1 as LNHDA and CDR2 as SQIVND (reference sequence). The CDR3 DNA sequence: TGTGCCAGTAGTACAGGGAGGAACACTGAAGCTTTCTTT. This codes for CASSTGRNTEAFF.

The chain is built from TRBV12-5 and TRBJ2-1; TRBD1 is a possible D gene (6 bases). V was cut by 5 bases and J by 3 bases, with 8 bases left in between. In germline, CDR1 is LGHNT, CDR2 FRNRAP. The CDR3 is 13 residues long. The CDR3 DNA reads TGTGCTAGTGGTGCGGACAGCTACAATGAGCAGTTCTTC. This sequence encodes CASGADSYNEQFF.

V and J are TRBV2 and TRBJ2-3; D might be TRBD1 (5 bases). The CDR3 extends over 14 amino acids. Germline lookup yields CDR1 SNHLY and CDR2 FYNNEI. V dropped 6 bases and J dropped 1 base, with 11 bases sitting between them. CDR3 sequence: CASSRDFGTDTQYF. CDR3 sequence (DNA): TGTGCCAGCAGCAGGGATTTCGGCACAGATACGCAGTATTTT.